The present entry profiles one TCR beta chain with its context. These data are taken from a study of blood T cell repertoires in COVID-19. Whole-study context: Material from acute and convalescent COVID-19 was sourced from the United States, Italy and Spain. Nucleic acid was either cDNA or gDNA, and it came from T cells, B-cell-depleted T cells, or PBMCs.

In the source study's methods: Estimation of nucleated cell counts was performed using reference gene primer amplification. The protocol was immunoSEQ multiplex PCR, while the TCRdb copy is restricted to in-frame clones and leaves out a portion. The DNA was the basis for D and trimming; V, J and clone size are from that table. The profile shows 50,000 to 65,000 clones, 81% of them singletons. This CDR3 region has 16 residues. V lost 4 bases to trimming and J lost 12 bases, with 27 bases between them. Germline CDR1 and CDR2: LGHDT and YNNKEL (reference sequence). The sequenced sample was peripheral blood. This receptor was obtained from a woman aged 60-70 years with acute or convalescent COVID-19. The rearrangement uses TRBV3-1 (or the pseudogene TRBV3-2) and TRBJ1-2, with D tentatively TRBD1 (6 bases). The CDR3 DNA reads TGTGCCAGCAGCCCGTCCCATCTCGGACAGACAAAGCGAAACACCTTC. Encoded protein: CASSPSHLGQTKRNTF.